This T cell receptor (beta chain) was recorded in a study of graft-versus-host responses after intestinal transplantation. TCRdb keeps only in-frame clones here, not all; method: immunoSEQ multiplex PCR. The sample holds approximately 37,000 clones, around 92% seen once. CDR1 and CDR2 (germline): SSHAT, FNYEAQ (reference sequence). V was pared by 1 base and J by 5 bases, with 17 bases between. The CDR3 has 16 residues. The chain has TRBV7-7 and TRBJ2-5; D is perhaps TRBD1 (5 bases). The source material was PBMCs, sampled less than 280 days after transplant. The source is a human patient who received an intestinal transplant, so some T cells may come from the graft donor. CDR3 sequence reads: CASSLGPGIEGETQYF. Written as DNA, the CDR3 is TGTGCCAGCAGCTTAGGTCCAGGGATTGAAGGGGAGACCCAGTACTTC.